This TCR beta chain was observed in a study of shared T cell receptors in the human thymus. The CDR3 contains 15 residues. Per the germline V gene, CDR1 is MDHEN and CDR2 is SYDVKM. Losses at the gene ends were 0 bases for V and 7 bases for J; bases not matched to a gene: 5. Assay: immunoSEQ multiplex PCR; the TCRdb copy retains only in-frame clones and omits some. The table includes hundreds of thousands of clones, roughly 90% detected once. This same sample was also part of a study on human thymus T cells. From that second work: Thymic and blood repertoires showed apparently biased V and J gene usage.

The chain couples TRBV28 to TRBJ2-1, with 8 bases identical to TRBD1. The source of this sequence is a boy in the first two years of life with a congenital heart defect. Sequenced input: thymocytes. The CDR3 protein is CASSLWQGARNEQFF. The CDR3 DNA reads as TGTGCCAGCAGTTTATGGCAGGGGGCCAGGAATGAGCAGTTCTTC.